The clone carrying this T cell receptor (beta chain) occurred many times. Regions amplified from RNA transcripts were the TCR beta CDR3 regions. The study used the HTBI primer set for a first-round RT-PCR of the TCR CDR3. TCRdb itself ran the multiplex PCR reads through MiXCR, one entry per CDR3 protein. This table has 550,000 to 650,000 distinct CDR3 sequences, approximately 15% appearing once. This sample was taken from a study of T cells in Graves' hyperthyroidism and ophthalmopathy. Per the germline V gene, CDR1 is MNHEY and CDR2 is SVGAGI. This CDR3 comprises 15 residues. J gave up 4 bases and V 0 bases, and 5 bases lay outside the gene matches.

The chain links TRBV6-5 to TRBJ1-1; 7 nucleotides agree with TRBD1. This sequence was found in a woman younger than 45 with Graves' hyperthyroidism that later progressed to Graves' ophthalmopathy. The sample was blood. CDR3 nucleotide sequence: TGTGCCAGCAGTTACTCCCAGGGGGTTGGCACTGAAGCTTTCTTT. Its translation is CASSYSQGVGTEAFF.